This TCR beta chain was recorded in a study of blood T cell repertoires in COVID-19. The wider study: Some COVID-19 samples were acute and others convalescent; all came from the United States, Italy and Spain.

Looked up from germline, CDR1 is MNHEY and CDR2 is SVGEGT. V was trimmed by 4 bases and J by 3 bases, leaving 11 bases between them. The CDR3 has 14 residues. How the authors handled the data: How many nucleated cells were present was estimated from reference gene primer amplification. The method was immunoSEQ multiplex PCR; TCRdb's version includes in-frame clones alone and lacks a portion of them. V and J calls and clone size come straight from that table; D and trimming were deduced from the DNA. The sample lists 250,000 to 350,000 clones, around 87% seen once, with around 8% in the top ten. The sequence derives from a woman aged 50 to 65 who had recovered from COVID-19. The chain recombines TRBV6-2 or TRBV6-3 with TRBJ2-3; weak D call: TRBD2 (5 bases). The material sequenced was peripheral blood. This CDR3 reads CASSSAAATDTQYF. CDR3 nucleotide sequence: TGTGCCAGCAGTTCAGCGGCGGCTACAGATACGCAGTATTTT.